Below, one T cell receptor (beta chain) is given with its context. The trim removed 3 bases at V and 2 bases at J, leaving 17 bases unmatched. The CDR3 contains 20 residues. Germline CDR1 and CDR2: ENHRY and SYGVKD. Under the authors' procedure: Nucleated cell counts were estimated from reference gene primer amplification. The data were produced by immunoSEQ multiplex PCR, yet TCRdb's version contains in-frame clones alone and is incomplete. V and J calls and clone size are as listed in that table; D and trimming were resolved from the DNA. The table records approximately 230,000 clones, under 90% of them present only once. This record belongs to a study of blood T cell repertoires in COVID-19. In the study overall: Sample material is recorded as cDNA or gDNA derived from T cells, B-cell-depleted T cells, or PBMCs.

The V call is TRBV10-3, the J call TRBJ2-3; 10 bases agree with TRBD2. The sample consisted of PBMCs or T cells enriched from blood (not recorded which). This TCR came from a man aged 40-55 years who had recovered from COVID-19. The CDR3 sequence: CAISEYVAGGSLPSTDTQYF. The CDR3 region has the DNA TGTGCCATCAGTGAATACGTAGCGGGGGGATCCCTTCCTTCCACAGATACGCAGTATTTT.